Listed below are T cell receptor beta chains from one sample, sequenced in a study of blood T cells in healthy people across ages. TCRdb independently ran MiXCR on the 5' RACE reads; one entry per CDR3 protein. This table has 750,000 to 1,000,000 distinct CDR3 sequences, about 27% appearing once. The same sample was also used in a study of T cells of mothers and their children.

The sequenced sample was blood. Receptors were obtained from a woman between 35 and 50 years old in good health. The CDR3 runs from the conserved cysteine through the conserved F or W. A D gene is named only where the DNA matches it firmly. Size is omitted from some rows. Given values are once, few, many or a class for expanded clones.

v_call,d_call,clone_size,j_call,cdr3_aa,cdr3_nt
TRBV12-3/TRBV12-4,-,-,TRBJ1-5,CASSARGGVNQPQHF,TGTGCCAGCAGTGCCCGGGGGGGCGTCAATCAGCCCCAGCATTTT
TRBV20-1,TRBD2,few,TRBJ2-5,CSAIDSGGAYQETQYF,TGCAGTGCCATAGATAGCGGGGGGGCTTATCAAGAGACCCAGTACTTC
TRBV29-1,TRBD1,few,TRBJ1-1,CSSASGDSTTEAFF,TGCAGCTCAGCCAGTGGGGACAGTACCACTGAAGCTTTCTTT
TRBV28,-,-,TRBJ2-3,CASSSRPTSTDMQYF,TGTGCCAGCAGTTCCCGGCCCACTAGCACAGATATGCAGTATTTT
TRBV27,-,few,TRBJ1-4,CASSGGTTTSNEKLFF,TGTGCCAGCAGTGGGGGTACTACGACTTCTAATGAAAAACTGTTTTTT
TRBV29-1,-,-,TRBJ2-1,CSALTPRGPNSYNEQFF,TGCAGCGCATTAACCCCCAGGGGCCCCAACTCCTACAATGAGCAGTTCTTC
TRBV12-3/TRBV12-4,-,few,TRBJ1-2,CASRGREYYGYTF,TGTGCCAGCAGAGGACGCGAATACTATGGCTACACCTTC
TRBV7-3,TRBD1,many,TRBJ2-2,CASSLGQGRTGELFF,TGTGCCAGCAGCCTCGGACAGGGACGGACCGGGGAGCTGTTTTTT
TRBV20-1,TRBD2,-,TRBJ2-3,CSARRSGGPATDTQYF,TGCAGTGCTAGGAGGAGCGGGGGGCCGGCCACAGATACGCAGTATTTT
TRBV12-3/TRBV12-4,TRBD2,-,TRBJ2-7,CASSFETSLYEQYF,TGTGCCAGCAGTTTTGAGACTAGCCTGTACGAGCAGTACTTC
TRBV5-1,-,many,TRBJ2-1,CASSLVGNRGSYNEQFF,TGCGCCAGCAGCTTGGTTGGCAACCGGGGCTCCTACAATGAGCAGTTCTTC